A single sample is the source of the 12 T cell receptor beta chains below, sequenced in a study of T cells in tuberculosis. Profiling relied on immunoSEQ multiplex PCR, and the TCRdb table lists in-frame clones only, not all of them. The data contain 25,000 to 30,000 clones, approximately 95% of them seen just once; the ten biggest clones take up around 4.6%. Specimen: PBMCs. The source of these receptors is a donor between 5 and 29 years old with latent tuberculosis or without tuberculosis infection.

This clone was seen only a few times. The rearrangement links TRBV19 to TRBJ1-5; 10 nucleotides line up with TRBD1. Looked up from germline, CDR1 is LNHDA and CDR2 is SQIVND (reference sequence). This CDR3 is 16 amino acids long. V was clipped by 3 bases and J by 2 bases; unmatched bases: 4. CDR3 in amino acids: CASSIWGTGGNQPQHF. As DNA, the CDR3 is TGTGCCAGTAGTATTTGGGGGACAGGGGGCAATCAGCCCCAGCATTTT.

This chain uses TRBV27 with TRBJ2-7; a possible D gene is TRBD2 (5 bases). Trimming left V 2 bases short and J 2 bases short, with 13 bases between. Germline CDR1 reads MNHEY; CDR2 reads SMNVEV (reference sequence). This CDR3 contains 15 residues. Here the CDR3 reads CASSLEGPPAYEQYF. The CDR3 DNA is TGTGCCAGCAGTTTAGAGGGCCCGCCGGCCTACGAGCAGTACTTC.

The chain has TRBV23-1 and TRBJ2-1; 9 bases fit TRBD2. TRBV23-1 is classed as an ORF, of uncertain function. The CDR3 is 16 amino acids. J was trimmed by 7 bases and V by 0 bases; bases with no gene match: 7. CDR3: CASSQSPPSGENEQFF. The DNA for the CDR3 is TGCGCCAGCAGTCAATCGCCCCCTAGCGGGGAGAATGAGCAGTTCTTC.

The rearrangement links TRBV5-1 to TRBJ1-3; TRBD1 agrees at 7 bases. V was clipped by 6 bases and J by 6 bases; unmatched bases: 6. This CDR3 is 13 amino acids long. Per germline, CDR1 SGHRS and CDR2 YFSETQ. The CDR3 DNA is TGCGCCAGCAAGGATGACAGGGTAAACACCATATATTTT. Translating gives CASKDDRVNTIYF.

The rearrangement uses TRBV27 and TRBJ2-3, with D tentatively TRBD1 (5 bases). The V and J ends lost 5 bases and 3 bases respectively, with 12 bases between them. Germline CDR1 and CDR2: MNHEY and SMNVEV (reference sequence). The CDR3 runs 14 residues. The CDR3: CASSRRGTTDTQYF. CDR3 sequence (DNA): TGTGCCAGCAGTAGAAGGGGTACGACAGATACGCAGTATTTT.

The chain links TRBV7-9 to TRBJ2-2; perhaps TRBD1 as D (6 bases). The CDR3 contains 15 residues. Looked up from germline, CDR1 is SEHNR and CDR2 is FQNEAQ (reference sequence). V shed 2 bases and J shed 2 bases, with 9 bases lying between them. CDR3 nucleotides: TGTGCCAGCAGCTTAACCGGGACAAACACCGGGGAGCTGTTTTTT. Amino acids: CASSLTGTNTGELFF.

The rearrangement joins TRBV4-1 to TRBJ1-2, with 8 bases lining up with TRBD1. V shed 2 bases and J 8 bases; nucleotides not matched to a gene: 7. The CDR3 extends over 14 amino acids. Germline CDR1 is MGHRA and CDR2 is YSYEKL. CDR3: CASSQSDRGGGYTF. The CDR3 nucleotides read TGCGCCAGCAGCCAATCTGACAGGGGTGGAGGCTACACCTTC.

The CDR3 protein is CASSSQREKAEQYF. CDR3 coding DNA: TGTGCCAGCAGTTCTCAGCGGGAGAAGGCCGAGCAGTACTTC. The gene calls are TRBV28 and TRBJ2-7, with 8 bases fitting TRBD2. V gave up 4 bases and J gave up 6 bases; unmatched junction bases: 8. Germline V gives CDR1 MDHEN, CDR2 SYDVKM. The CDR3 runs to 14 residues.

The chain couples TRBV5-4 to TRBJ2-3, with TRBD2 identical over 11 bases. J was trimmed by 0 bases and V by 2 bases; bases with no gene match: 2. Germline V gene lookup returns CDR1 SGHNT and CDR2 YYREEE (reference sequence). The CDR3 sequence is 16 residues long. CDR3 loop: CASSFRLAGSTDTQYF. The CDR3 DNA is TGTGCCAGCAGCTTCCGACTAGCGGGAAGCACAGATACGCAGTATTTT.

The V call is TRBV28, the J call TRBJ2-3; 7 bases line up with TRBD2. Per the germline V gene, CDR1 is MDHEN and CDR2 is SYDVKM. The CDR3 loop spans 14 amino acids. V was pared by 10 bases and J by 0 bases, with 7 bases of the junction left unmatched. This CDR3 is CAINPGGSTDTQYF. Here the CDR3 DNA reads TGTGCCATCAACCCCGGGGGGAGCACAGATACGCAGTATTTT.

The chain joins TRBV6-6 to TRBJ2-5, with TRBD1 matching over 7 bases. V lost 6 bases and J lost 2; bases outside the gene matches: 6. Germline CDR1 and CDR2: MNHNY and SVGAGI (reference sequence). The CDR3 extends over 14 amino acids. This CDR3 is CASRLRQGQETQYF. The CDR3 region has the DNA TGTGCCAGCAGACTGAGACAGGGACAAGAGACCCAGTACTTC.

The CDR3 reads CATSRERGGFDEQFF. CDR3 bases: TGTGCCACCAGCAGAGAAAGGGGGGGCTTTGATGAGCAGTTCTTC. The chain has TRBV15 and TRBJ2-1; the D gene is possibly TRBD2 (7 bases). Germline CDR1 and CDR2: LNHNV and YYDKDF (reference sequence). The CDR3 is 15 amino acids. V gave up 0 bases and J gave up 8 bases, with 14 bases separating them.